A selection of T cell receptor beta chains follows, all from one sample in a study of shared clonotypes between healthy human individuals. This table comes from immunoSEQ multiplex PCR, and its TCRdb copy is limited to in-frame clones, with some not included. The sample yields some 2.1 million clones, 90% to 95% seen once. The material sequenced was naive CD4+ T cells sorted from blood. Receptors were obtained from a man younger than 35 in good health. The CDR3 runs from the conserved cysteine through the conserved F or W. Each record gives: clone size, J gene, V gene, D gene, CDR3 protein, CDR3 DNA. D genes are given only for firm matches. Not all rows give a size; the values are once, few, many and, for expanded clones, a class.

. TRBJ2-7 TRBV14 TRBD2 CASSLGLAGWRSYEQYF TGTGCCAGCAGCCTCGGACTAGCGGGGTGGCGGTCCTACGAGCAGTACTTC
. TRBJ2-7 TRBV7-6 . CASSLADSGSYEQYF TGTGCCAGCAGCCTAGCTGACAGTGGCTCCTACGAGCAGTACTTC
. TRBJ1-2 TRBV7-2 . CASSLDTYYGYTF TGTGCCAGCAGCTTAGATACGTACTATGGCTACACCTTC
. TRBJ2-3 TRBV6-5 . CATGRGRLSTDTQYF TGTGCCACCGGACGAGGGAGGCTTAGCACAGATACGCAGTATTTT
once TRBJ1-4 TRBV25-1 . CASGPTGLANEKLFF TGTGCCAGCGGTCCCACGGGGCTGGCGAATGAAAAACTGTTTTTT
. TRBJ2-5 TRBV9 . CASSVNGQETQYF TGTGCCAGCAGCGTTAACGGCCAAGAGACCCAGTACTTC
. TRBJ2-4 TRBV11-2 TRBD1 CASSLPPGTGNIQYF TGTGCCAGCAGCTTACCCCCCGGGACAGGAAACATTCAGTACTTC
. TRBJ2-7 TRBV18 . CASSLFFTPTSYEQYF TGTGCCAGCTCCTTATTTTTCACGCCGACCTCCTACGAGCAGTACTTC
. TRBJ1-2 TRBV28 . CASRDSGLTPNYGYTF TGTGCCAGCAGGGATTCCGGGCTTACTCCCAATTATGGCTACACCTTC
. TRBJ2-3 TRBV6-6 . CASSPGGTGHTQYF TGTGCCAGCAGTCCGGGGGGAACAGGGCATACGCAGTATTTT
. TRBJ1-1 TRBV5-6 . CASSFRQKNTEAFF TGTGCCAGCAGCTTCAGGCAGAAGAACACTGAAGCTTTCTTT
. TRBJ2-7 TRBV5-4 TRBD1 CASMNLGQGTYEQYF TGTGCCAGCATGAATCTGGGACAGGGGACGTACGAGCAGTACTTC
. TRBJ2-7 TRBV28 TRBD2 CASRNLKGGIIYEQYF TGTGCCAGCCGTAACCTCAAGGGAGGGATCATCTACGAGCAGTACTTC
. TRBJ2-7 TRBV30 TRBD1 CAWIPDRGIREGYF TGTGCCTGGATCCCGGACAGGGGTATCCGAGAGGGGTACTTC
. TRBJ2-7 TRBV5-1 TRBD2 CASSSGTSYEQYF TGCGCCAGCAGCTCCGGGACTAGCTACGAGCAGTACTTC
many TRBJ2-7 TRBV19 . CASSPGPRGEQYF TGTGCCAGTAGCCCGGGACCCCGCGGCGAGCAGTACTTC
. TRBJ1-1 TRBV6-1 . CASSAMGGTEAFF TGTGCCAGCAGTGCGATGGGCGGCACTGAAGCTTTCTTT
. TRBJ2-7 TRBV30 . CASRQASSHEQYF TGTGCCTCAAGACAGGCGTCTTCCCACGAGCAGTACTTC